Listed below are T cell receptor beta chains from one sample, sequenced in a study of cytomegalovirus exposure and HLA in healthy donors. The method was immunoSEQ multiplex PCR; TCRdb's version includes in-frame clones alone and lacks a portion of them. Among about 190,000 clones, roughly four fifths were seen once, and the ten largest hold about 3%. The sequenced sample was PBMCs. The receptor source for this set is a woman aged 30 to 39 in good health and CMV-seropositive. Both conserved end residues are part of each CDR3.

CDR3: CASRLDRVFDSGANVLTF
J: TRBJ2-6
V: TRBV7-2

CDR3: CAGSVGGSGETQYF
J: TRBJ2-5
V: TRBV5-4

CDR3: CASSFRGQNTEAFF
J: TRBJ1-1
V: TRBV27

CDR3: CASRMGQGSEQFF
J: TRBJ2-1
V: TRBV13

CDR3: CASSLAQGEDTQYF
J: TRBJ2-3
V: TRBV27

CDR3: CASSRDRGGTEAFF
J: TRBJ1-1
V: TRBV9

CDR3: CASSLTGAGSPLHF
J: TRBJ1-6
V: TRBV7-9

CDR3: CASSQNNEQFF
J: TRBJ2-1
V: TRBV27

CDR3: CASSPPGTGGNEKLFF
J: TRBJ1-4
V: TRBV7-2

CDR3: CSVEVTGIGKGEQFF
J: TRBJ2-1
V: TRBV29-1

CDR3: CASSFIGVVIEQYF
J: TRBJ2-7
V: TRBV28

CDR3: CATSAPGTTYEQYF
J: TRBJ2-7
V: TRBV15

CDR3: CASLPSGQGRTFF
J: TRBJ1-1
V: TRBV7-8

CDR3: CASSGGDAALEKLFF
J: TRBJ1-4
V: TRBV19

CDR3: CASSGGQLGGYTF
J: TRBJ1-2
V: TRBV6-1

CDR3: CASSERSGSWNEQFF
J: TRBJ2-1
V: TRBV6-1

CDR3: CASSFPNGELFF
J: TRBJ2-2
V: TRBV27

CDR3: CASSYSDSPYEQYF
J: TRBJ2-7
V: TRBV6-6

CDR3: CASSKGKKREGRNNEQFF
J: TRBJ2-1
V: TRBV21-1

CDR3: CASSSLGLGAHTEAFF
J: TRBJ1-1
V: TRBV28

CDR3: CASGSSYNEQFF
J: TRBJ2-1
V: TRBV28

CDR3: CASSFGGGRGTDTQYF
J: TRBJ2-3
V: TRBV28

CDR3: CASSYRTRQETQYF
J: TRBJ2-5
V: TRBV7-9

CDR3: CASSGQGAEQYF
J: NA
V: TRBV6-5

CDR3: CASSLQGANTEAFF
J: TRBJ1-1
V: TRBV28

CDR3: CASSSFNPGEQYF
J: TRBJ2-7
V: TRBV27

CDR3: CASTLMTGVNTEAFF
J: TRBJ1-1
V: TRBV6-6

CDR3: CASSMTGATDTQYF
J: TRBJ2-3
V: TRBV19

CDR3: CASSLEVRYEQYF
J: TRBJ2-7
V: TRBV27

CDR3: CASSLEEEIYEQYF
J: TRBJ2-7
V: TRBV5-1

CDR3: CASSPSSGSSGELFF
J: TRBJ2-2
V: TRBV7-2

CDR3: CASSSRTSGVETQYF
J: TRBJ2-5
V: TRBV19

CDR3: CASSQNTEAFF
J: TRBJ1-1
V: TRBV5-4

CDR3: CASRRDRGEAFF
J: TRBJ1-1
V: TRBV6-1

CDR3: CASSRGTGPGNTIYF
J: TRBJ1-3
V: TRBV4-2

CDR3: CASSPETVGPGREEQYF
J: TRBJ2-7
V: TRBV18

CDR3: CAISKPGLAATGELFF
J: TRBJ2-2
V: TRBV5-4

CDR3: CASSMASGLSDTQYF
J: TRBJ2-3
V: TRBV19

CDR3: CASSSSTGYNEQFF
J: TRBJ2-1
V: TRBV18

CDR3: CASSPGTGHTGELFF
J: TRBJ2-2
V: TRBV5-8

CDR3: CATSPGVAGRYNEQFF
J: TRBJ2-1
V: TRBV15

CDR3: CASRLEGSVIHYEQYF
J: TRBJ2-7
V: TRBV12-2

CDR3: CASSGGDSTDTQYF
J: TRBJ2-3
V: TRBV5-1

CDR3: CAWSVQNYGYTF
J: TRBJ1-2
V: TRBV30